This entry describes one T cell receptor (beta chain). The antigen is unknown. Sampled while nominally healthy, donors likely had unrecorded immune exposures. V lost 4 bases, J lost 5 bases, and 5 bases stayed unmatched. The CDR3 has 15 residues. Germline lookup yields CDR1 SNHLY and CDR2 FYNNEI. The primer mix had 60 Vbeta and 13 Jbeta primers. Here immunoSEQ multiplex PCR was the method, and the copy in TCRdb shows in-frame clones only, minus some. The table lists 93,000 or so clones, with less than 4.5% in the top ten. This record belongs to a study of cytomegalovirus exposure and HLA in healthy donors. Study-level results: Some V segments, including TRBV6-2 and TRBV6-3, were excluded as indistinguishable.

This TCR was recovered from a middle-aged man in good health and CMV-seronegative. The chain joins TRBV2 to TRBJ2-5; 12 nucleotides match TRBD2. The sequenced sample consisted of PBMCs. The DNA of the CDR3 is TGTGCCAGCAGTGGACTAGCGGGGGTCCGGGAGACCCAGTACTTC. This gives the protein CASSGLAGVRETQYF.